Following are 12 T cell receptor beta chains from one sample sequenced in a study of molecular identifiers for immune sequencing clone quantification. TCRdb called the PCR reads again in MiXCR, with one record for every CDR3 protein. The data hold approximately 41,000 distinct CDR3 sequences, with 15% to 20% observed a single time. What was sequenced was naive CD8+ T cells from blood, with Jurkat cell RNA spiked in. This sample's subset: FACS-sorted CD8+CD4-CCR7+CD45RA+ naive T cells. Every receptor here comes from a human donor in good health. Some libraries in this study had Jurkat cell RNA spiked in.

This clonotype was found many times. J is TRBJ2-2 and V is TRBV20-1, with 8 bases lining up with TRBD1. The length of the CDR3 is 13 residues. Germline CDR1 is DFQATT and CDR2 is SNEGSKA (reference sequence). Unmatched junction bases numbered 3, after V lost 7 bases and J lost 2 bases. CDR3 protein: CSVTGDNTGELFF. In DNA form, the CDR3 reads TGCAGTGTGACAGGGGACAACACCGGGGAGCTGTTTTTT.

CDR3 DNA: TGTGCCAGCAGACAGTCCTCCTACAATGAGCAGTTCTTC. It specifies CASRQSSYNEQFF. The rearrangement links TRBV27 to TRBJ2-1; no firm D call. Germline lookup yields CDR1 MNHEY and CDR2 SMNVEV (reference sequence). Trimming left V 6 bases short and J 0 bases short, with 6 bases between. This CDR3 region has 13 residues.

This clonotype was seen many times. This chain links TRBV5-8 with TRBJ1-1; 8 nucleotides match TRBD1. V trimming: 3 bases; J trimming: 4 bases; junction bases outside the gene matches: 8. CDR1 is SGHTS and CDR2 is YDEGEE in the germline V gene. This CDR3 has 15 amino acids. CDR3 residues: CASSSGTTGGTEAFF. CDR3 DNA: TGTGCCAGCAGCTCAGGCACTACAGGGGGCACTGAAGCTTTCTTT.

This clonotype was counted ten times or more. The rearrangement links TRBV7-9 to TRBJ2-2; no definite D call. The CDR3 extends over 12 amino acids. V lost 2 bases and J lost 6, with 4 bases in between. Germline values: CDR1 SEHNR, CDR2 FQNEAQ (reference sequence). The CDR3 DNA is TGTGCCAGCAGCTTACCCCCCGGGGAGCTGTTTTTT. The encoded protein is CASSLPPGELFF.

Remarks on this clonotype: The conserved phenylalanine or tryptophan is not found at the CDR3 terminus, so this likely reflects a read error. The CDR3 region is CASSQDRTVGWSQHL. CDR3 nucleotides: TGCGCCAGCAGCCAAGATAGGACAGTTGGATGGTCCCAGCATCTT. The rearrangement uses TRBV4-1 and TRBJ1-5; possible D gene TRBD1, 6 bases. CDR3 length equals 15 residues. With 0 bases removed from V and 11 bases from J, the gap between germline ends came to 17 bases. Looked up from germline, CDR1 is MGHRA and CDR2 is YSYEKL.

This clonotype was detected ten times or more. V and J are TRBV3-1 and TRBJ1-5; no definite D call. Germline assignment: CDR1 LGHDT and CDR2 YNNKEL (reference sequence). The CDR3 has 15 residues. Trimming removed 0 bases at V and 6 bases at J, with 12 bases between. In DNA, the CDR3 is TGTGCCAGCAGCCAAGATATCGGGAGCGGTCAGCCCCAGCATTTT. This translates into CASSQDIGSGQPQHF.

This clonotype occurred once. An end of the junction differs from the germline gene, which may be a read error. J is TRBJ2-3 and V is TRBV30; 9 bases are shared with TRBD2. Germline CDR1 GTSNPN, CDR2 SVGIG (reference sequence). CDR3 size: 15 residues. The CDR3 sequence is CAVTGLAGNTDTRYF. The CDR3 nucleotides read TGTGCCGTGACTGGGCTAGCGGGGAACACAGATACGCGGTATTTT.

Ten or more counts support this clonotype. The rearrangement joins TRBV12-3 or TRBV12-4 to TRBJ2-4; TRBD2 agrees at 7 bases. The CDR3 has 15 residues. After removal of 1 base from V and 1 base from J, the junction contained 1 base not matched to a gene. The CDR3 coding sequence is TGTGCCAGCAGTTTAGGGGGGGGGGCCAAAAACATTCAGTACTTC. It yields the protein CASSLGGGAKNIQYF.

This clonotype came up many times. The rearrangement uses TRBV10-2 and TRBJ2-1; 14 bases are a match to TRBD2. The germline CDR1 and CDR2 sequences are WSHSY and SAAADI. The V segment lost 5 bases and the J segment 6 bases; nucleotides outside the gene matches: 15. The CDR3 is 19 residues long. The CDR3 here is CASSKGTSGSRVLPNEQFF. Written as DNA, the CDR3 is TGCGCCAGCAGTAAAGGGACTAGCGGGAGTCGTGTCCTTCCCAATGAGCAGTTCTTC.

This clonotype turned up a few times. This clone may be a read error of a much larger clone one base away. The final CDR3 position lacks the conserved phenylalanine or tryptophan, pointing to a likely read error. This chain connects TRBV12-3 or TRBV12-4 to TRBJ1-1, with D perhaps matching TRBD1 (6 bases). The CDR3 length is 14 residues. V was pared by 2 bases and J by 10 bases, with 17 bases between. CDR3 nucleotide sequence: TGTGCCAGCAGTTTAAAGCAGGGGATTCGCATAGCTTTCCTT. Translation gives CASSLKQGIRIAFL.

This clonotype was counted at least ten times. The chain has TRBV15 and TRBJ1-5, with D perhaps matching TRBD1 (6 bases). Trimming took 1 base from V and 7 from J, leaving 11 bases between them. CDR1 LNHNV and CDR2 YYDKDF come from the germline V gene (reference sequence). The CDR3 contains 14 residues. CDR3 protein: CATSRGSGAQPQHF. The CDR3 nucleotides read TGTGCCACCAGCAGAGGTTCAGGGGCCCAGCCCCAGCATTTT.

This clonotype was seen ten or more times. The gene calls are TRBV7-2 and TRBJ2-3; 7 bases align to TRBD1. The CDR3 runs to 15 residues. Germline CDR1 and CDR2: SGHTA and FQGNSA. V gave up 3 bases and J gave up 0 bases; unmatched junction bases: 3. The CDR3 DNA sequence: TGTGCCAGCAGCTTGGGGACAGCTAGCACAGATACGCAGTATTTT. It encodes CASSLGTASTDTQYF.